The 15 T cell receptor beta chains below were found in one sample sequenced in a study of cytomegalovirus exposure and HLA in healthy donors. The PCR ran on 60 Vbeta and 13 Jbeta primers. The protocol was immunoSEQ multiplex PCR, while the TCRdb copy is restricted to in-frame clones and leaves out a portion. The sample consists of approximately 84,000 clones, over 65% of them appearing once. The sequencing input was PBMCs. The receptors derive from a middle-aged man in good health and CMV-seropositive.

The V gene is TRBV19, the J gene TRBJ2-2, with 7 bases lining up with TRBD1. The CDR3 length is 12 residues. J was trimmed by 6 bases and V by 8 bases; bases with no gene match: 3. Germline loops: CDR1 LNHDA, CDR2 SQIVND (reference sequence). The CDR3 DNA reads as TGTGCCAGTTACAGGGGACCCGGGGAGCTGTTTTTT. It yields the protein CASYRGPGELFF.

The chain joins TRBV7-9 to TRBJ2-7; 11 bases map to TRBD1. The CDR3 is 14 residues long. V shed 4 bases and J 7 bases; nucleotides not matched to a gene: 6. In germline, CDR1 is SEHNR, CDR2 FQNEAQ (reference sequence). The CDR3 region is CASSWDRGKREQYF. In nucleotides, the CDR3 is TGTGCCAGCAGCTGGGACAGGGGGAAACGGGAGCAGTACTTC.

This clone showed up just a few times. The J gene is TRBJ1-6, the V gene TRBV30; possibly TRBD1 for D (6 bases). This CDR3 region has 12 residues. Germline CDR1 reads GTSNPN; CDR2 reads SVGIG (reference sequence). Trimming took off 1 base at V and 15 bases at J, with 13 bases between the two ends. The CDR3 protein is CAWSAGDTLLHF. CDR3 nucleotide sequence: TGTGCCTGGAGTGCAGGGGATACGCTCCTCCACTTT.

The chain carries TRBV19 and TRBJ2-7; TRBD2 matches at 9 bases. This CDR3 comprises 14 residues. Unmatched junction bases numbered 5, after V lost 3 bases and J lost 5 bases. Looked up from germline, CDR1 is LNHDA and CDR2 is SQIVND (reference sequence). The CDR3 nucleotides read TGTGCCAGTAGTATGAGCGGGAGGCAAGACGAGCAGTACTTC. This translates into CASSMSGRQDEQYF.

The rearrangement links TRBV6-1 to TRBJ1-1; 9 nucleotides agree with TRBD1. This CDR3 is built from 12 residues. Germline V CDR1 and CDR2: MNHNS, SASEGT. Trimming removed 6 bases from V and 5 bases from J; junction bases left unmatched: 1. In DNA, the CDR3 is TGTGCCAGCAGGACAGGGGGGACTGAAGCTTTCTTT. Residues: CASRTGGTEAFF.

The chain has TRBV19 and TRBJ2-3; perhaps TRBD1 as D (6 bases). Germline lookup yields CDR1 LNHDA and CDR2 SQIVND (reference sequence). V was trimmed by 4 bases and J by 3 bases, leaving 11 bases between them. The CDR3 length is 14 residues. CDR3 region: CASSKGQRTDTQYF. The CDR3 DNA sequence: TGTGCCAGTAGTAAAGGACAGAGGACAGATACGCAGTATTTT. Full variable domain (missing parts from reference TRBV19 and TRBJ2-3): DGGITQSPKYLFRKEGQNVTLSCEQNLNHDAMYWYRQDPGQGLRLIYYSQIVNDFQKGDIAEGYSVSREKKESFPLTVTSAQKNPTAFYLCASSKGQRTDTQYFGPGTRLTVL.

The genes are TRBV18 and TRBJ2-7; the D is unclear. From germline, CDR1 is KGHSH and CDR2 LQKENI. This CDR3 has 14 residues. V lost 3 bases, J lost 3 bases, and 12 bases lay in between. The chain's CDR3 is CASSPSAANYEQYF. In nucleotides, the CDR3 is TGTGCCAGCTCACCCTCGGCGGCAAACTACGAGCAGTACTTC.

The chain couples TRBV30 to TRBJ2-3; D perhaps matches TRBD2 (6 bases). There are 14 residues in the CDR3. Germline V gene sequence: CDR1 GTSNPN, CDR2 SVGIG (reference sequence). Trimming removed 2 bases at V and 1 base at J, with 10 bases between. This CDR3 is CAWSRTGGTDTQYF. The CDR3 DNA follows: TGTGCCTGGAGTAGGACGGGGGGCACAGATACGCAGTATTTT.

This clone was detected only a few times. The chain uses TRBV28 and TRBJ1-2, with 8 positions matching TRBD1. V was pared by 3 bases and J by 4 bases, with 4 bases of the junction left unmatched. CDR1 MDHEN and CDR2 SYDVKM come from the germline V gene. This CDR3 comprises 14 residues. The CDR3 coding sequence is TGTGCCAGCAGTTTGGACAGGGATGGCTATGGCTACACCTTC. Its protein product is CASSLDRDGYGYTF.

This chain links TRBV7-2 with TRBJ1-6; no definite D call. CDR1 is SGHTA, CDR2 FQGNSA, per germline. V was trimmed by 5 bases and J by 6 bases, leaving 14 bases between them. The CDR3 totals 15 residues. CDR3 nucleotide sequence: TGTGCCAGCAGCCCGACTGAGAGGGTTAATTCACCCCTCCACTTT. It specifies CASSPTERVNSPLHF.

The V gene is TRBV5-5, the J gene TRBJ1-1; the D gene is possibly TRBD1 (5 bases). CDR1 and CDR2 (germline): SGHKS, YYEKEE (reference sequence). This CDR3 spans 13 amino acids. Trimming took off 1 base at V and 1 base at J, with 5 bases between the two ends. CDR3 region: CASSLTGNTEAFF. CDR3 coding DNA: TGTGCCAGCAGCTTGACAGGGAACACTGAAGCTTTCTTT.

This chain links TRBV5-1 with TRBJ1-6, with D tentatively TRBD1 (5 bases). Trimming pared 4 bases from V and 9 bases from J, leaving 17 bases between. This CDR3 contains 15 residues. The germline V gene encodes CDR1 SGHRS and CDR2 YFSETQ. CDR3 DNA: TGCGCCAGCAGCCCCCGAGGGGCCGGGGGTTCACCCCTCCACTTT. Amino acid sequence: CASSPRGAGGSPLHF.

This clone was observed a single time. The V gene is TRBV5-1, the J gene TRBJ2-3; 8 nucleotides line up with TRBD2. Trimming at V came to 0 bases and at J to 0 bases, leaving 3 bases not matched to a gene. The CDR3 is 16 residues long. The V gene's germline CDR1 is SGHRS and CDR2 YFSETQ. CDR3 coding DNA: TGCGCCAGCAGCTTGGTTTCGGGGGGGAGCACAGATACGCAGTATTTT. Its protein is CASSLVSGGSTDTQYF.

The rearrangement uses TRBV30 and TRBJ2-1, with TRBD2 matching over 8 bases. The CDR3 totals 14 residues. Unmatched junction bases numbered 10, after V lost 4 bases and J lost 8 bases. CDR1 is GTSNPN, CDR2 SVGIG, per germline (reference sequence). The CDR3 is CAWKYGLAGDEQFF. CDR3 DNA sequence: TGTGCCTGGAAGTATGGACTAGCCGGGGATGAGCAGTTCTTC.

The V gene is TRBV11-3, the J gene TRBJ2-2; TRBD2 is a possible D gene (5 bases). The CDR3 is 15 residues long. V lost 1 base to trimming and J lost 4 bases, with 10 bases between them. The V gene's germline CDR1 is SGHNT and CDR2 YENEEA. For the CDR3, the DNA is TGTGCCAGCAGCTTAGCGGGGTTTGTCACCGGGGAGCTGTTTTTT. This codes for CASSLAGFVTGELFF.